This record concerns one TCR beta chain sequence. Its antigen remains unknown. V shed 6 bases and J shed 2 bases, with 12 bases lying between them. The V gene's germline CDR1 is SNHLY and CDR2 FYNNEI. The CDR3 totals 14 residues. Prominent immunodeficiency with autoinflammation defined PRAID. This sample stems from a study of stem cell transplantation in POMP-related autoinflammatory disease. Study-level information: The study hypothesized thymoproteasome defects skew the TRB repertoire via impaired CD8+ selection. The study's findings and limits: In PRAID patients, the number of distinct TRB V-J gene pairings was restricted. In patients with PRAID, every analyzed T-cell subset tended to show lower diversity and higher clonality.

Profiled with immunoSEQ multiplex PCR; TCRdb holds only in-frame clones, not every one. The sample lists approximately 1,300 clones; 60% to 85% were seen once. This material consisted of Tregs from PBMCs, taken before stem cell transplantation. This clonotype originated in a human donor with POMP-related autoinflammation and immune dysregulation (PRAID). The chain uses TRBV2 and TRBJ2-3; D gene unclear. Written as DNA, the CDR3 is TGTGCCAGCAGCGATCTCGGTGCCACAGATACGCAGTATTTT. Its translation: CASSDLGATDTQYF.